This T cell receptor (beta chain) was captured in a study of blood T cells in healthy people across ages. Whole-study results and caveats: Comparison with aged donors showed that long-lived donors had more naive CD4+ cells and higher diversity. Observed TCR beta diversity per million T cells went down as age went up. This fall followed a roughly linear course with age. Shifts in expanded clonotypes may have been confounded by donor CMV status, which was unknown.

A second 7 to 11 cycle PCR used barcoded and J-beta primers. Paired-end reads containing CDR3 totaled no fewer than 3 million for each sample. In TCRdb, the 5' RACE reads were re-called with MiXCR into one record per CDR3 protein. In the table there are approximately 800,000 distinct CDR3 sequences, about 47% of which are singletons. Germline CDR1 and CDR2: SGHTA and FQGTGA. V lost 7 bases, J lost 2 bases, and 16 bases lay in between. The CDR3 contains 15 residues. Concerning this clonotype: No antigen is known for it.

The origin of this receptor is a man older than 75 in good health. Input material: blood. The chain is built from TRBV7-3 and TRBJ2-3; D remains unclear. The CDR3 nucleotides read TGTGCCAGCACACTTCTTGGACGGATCACAGATACGCAGTATTTT. Protein: CASTLLGRITDTQYF.